The 16 T cell receptor beta chains below were found in one sample sequenced in a study of cytomegalovirus exposure and HLA in healthy donors. PCR primers comprised 60 Vbeta and 13 Jbeta primers. Some clones are missing from TCRdb's copy, which holds only in-frame ones; the method was immunoSEQ multiplex PCR. The table records roughly 230,000 clones, around 90% of them present only once. Sequencing used PBMCs. These receptors originate from a girl aged 2-9 years in good health and CMV-seronegative.

This rearrangement joins TRBV4-1 to TRBJ2-5; 9 nucleotides match TRBD2. The CDR3 has 16 residues. The V segment lost 2 bases and the J segment 5 bases; nucleotides outside the gene matches: 9. Germline V gene sequence: CDR1 MGHRA, CDR2 YSYEKL. CDR3: CASSQLLAGPRETQYF. The CDR3 region has the DNA TGCGCCAGCAGCCAACTTCTAGCGGGGCCTAGGGAGACCCAGTACTTC.

The chain links TRBV29-1 to TRBJ2-7; D is perhaps TRBD2 (6 bases). Germline assignment: CDR1 SQVTM and CDR2 ANQGSEA. The CDR3 runs to 13 residues. Trimming removed 1 base from V and 5 bases from J, with 12 bases in between. This chain's CDR3 is CSVEGPAGNEQYF. In DNA, the CDR3 is TGCAGCGTTGAAGGGCCTGCGGGGAACGAGCAGTACTTC.

The CDR3 DNA reads TGTGCCAGCAGTTCCGGGACACAACACACCGGGGAGCTGTTTTTT. Protein: CASSSGTQHTGELFF. The V gene is TRBV6-6, the J gene TRBJ2-2; D possibly corresponds to TRBD1 (6 bases). Germline lookup yields CDR1 MNHNY and CDR2 SVGAGI (reference sequence). The CDR3 extends over 15 amino acids. V was clipped by 4 bases and J by 3 bases, with 12 bases between them.

This chain connects TRBV9 to TRBJ2-1; TRBD2 matches at 8 bases. The trim removed 0 bases at V and 8 bases at J, leaving 7 bases unmatched. The CDR3 runs 15 residues. Per germline, CDR1 SGDLS and CDR2 YYNGEE. The CDR3 loop is CASSVAGGGTYEQFF. The CDR3 DNA is TGTGCCAGCAGCGTAGCGGGGGGGGGTACCTATGAGCAGTTCTTC.

This chain joins TRBV19 and TRBJ1-2, with unresolved D. The V gene lost 5 bases and the J gene lost 7 bases, with 11 bases spanning the gap. Germline V gives CDR1 LNHDA, CDR2 SQIVND (reference sequence). The CDR3 totals 12 residues. Here the CDR3 DNA reads TGTGCCAGTAGTTACCCTCCGGGTGGCTACACCTTC. Encoded protein: CASSYPPGGYTF.

The V gene is TRBV11-1, the J gene TRBJ1-1, with unresolved D. The CDR3 runs 15 residues. V was pared by 1 base and J by 0 bases, with 9 bases between. Germline V gene data show CDR1 as SGHAT and CDR2 as FQDESV (reference sequence). CDR3 sequence reads: CASSLEAAMNTEAFF. CDR3 DNA: TGTGCCAGCAGCTTAGAGGCGGCTATGAACACTGAAGCTTTCTTT.

The CDR3 DNA sequence: TGTGCCTGGAGTGCACTAGCTGTTGTAGAGACCCAGTACTTC. Its protein is CAWSALAVVETQYF. V gene TRBV30 combines with J gene TRBJ2-5; D perhaps matches TRBD2 (6 bases). Trimming left V 1 base short and J 4 bases short, with 13 bases between. This CDR3 comprises 14 residues. Germline values: CDR1 GTSNPN, CDR2 SVGIG (reference sequence).

The CDR3 protein is CASSPHPGMGSPLHF. The DNA of the CDR3 is TGTGCCAGCAGCCCACATCCCGGGATGGGTTCACCCCTCCACTTT. The V and J genes are TRBV7-8 and TRBJ1-6; no clear D. This CDR3 is built from 15 residues. V was clipped by 5 bases and J by 9 bases, with 17 bases between them. From germline, CDR1 is SGHVS and CDR2 FQNEAQ.

This chain connects TRBV27 to TRBJ2-7; tentative D call: TRBD1 (6 bases). This CDR3 region has 14 residues. Trimming took 6 bases from V and 3 from J, leaving 15 bases between them. The germline V gene encodes CDR1 MNHEY and CDR2 SMNVEV (reference sequence). The chain's CDR3 is CASSPGADGYEQYF. DNA of the CDR3: TGTGCCAGCAGCCCAGGGGCGGACGGCTACGAGCAGTACTTC.

This sequence joins TRBV28 and TRBJ2-7; 11 bases agree with TRBD2. The CDR3 is 17 residues long. V gave up 5 bases and J gave up 0 bases; unmatched junction bases: 9. Germline CDR1 MDHEN, CDR2 SYDVKM. CDR3 nucleotide sequence: TGTGCCAGCAGTCTGTTGCCCGGGACTAGCGGCTCCTACGAGCAGTACTTC. Translating it yields CASSLLPGTSGSYEQYF.

The CDR3 loop reads CASRSEDYEQYF. CDR3 nucleotide sequence: TGCGCCAGCAGGTCAGAAGACTACGAGCAGTACTTC. This chain joins TRBV5-1 and TRBJ2-7; D gene ambiguous. This CDR3 is built from 12 residues. The germline V and J ends were trimmed by 5 bases and 3 bases, with 9 bases remaining between them. Germline V gene sequence: CDR1 SGHRS, CDR2 YFSETQ.

The chain employs TRBV7-8 and TRBJ1-3; no clear D. The V gene's germline CDR1 is SGHVS and CDR2 FQNEAQ. V was shortened by 2 bases and J by 3 bases, with 14 bases between the two germline ends. CDR3 length: 16 amino acids. CDR3 sequence (DNA): TGTGCCAGCAGCTTATGGGCCATCACCGGTGGAAACACCATATATTTT. Translating gives CASSLWAITGGNTIYF.

The chain links TRBV11-2 to TRBJ1-2; no definite D call. The V gene lost 5 bases and the J gene lost 4 bases, with 20 bases spanning the gap. Germline assignment: CDR1 SGHAT and CDR2 FQNNGV. The CDR3 runs to 16 residues. CDR3 protein: CASSPTQAGFGYGYTF. In nucleotides, the CDR3 is TGTGCCAGCAGCCCCACCCAGGCAGGCTTTGGCTATGGCTACACCTTC.

This clone has just one count. The chain joins TRBV7-3 to TRBJ2-5, with TRBD2 as a possible D gene (6 bases). From germline, CDR1 is SGHTA and CDR2 FQGTGA. The CDR3 loop spans 11 amino acids. Trimming took 5 bases from V and 7 from J, leaving 8 bases between them. CDR3 sequence: CASSVGGTQYF. The CDR3 DNA reads TGTGCCAGCAGCGTGGGAGGGACCCAGTACTTC.

V and J are TRBV30 and TRBJ1-3; the D gene is possibly TRBD1 (6 bases). The CDR3 runs to 11 residues. V was clipped by 3 bases and J by 13 bases, with 13 bases between them. In germline, CDR1 is GTSNPN, CDR2 SVGIG (reference sequence). DNA for the CDR3: TGTGCCTGGAGCAAAACCGGGACAATATATTTT. This translates into CAWSKTGTIYF.

This sequence joins TRBV6-1 and TRBJ1-3; the D is unclear. The CDR3 extends over 20 amino acids. The germline V gene has CDR1 MNHNS and CDR2 SASEGT. V lost 3 bases and J 0 bases, leaving 24 bases between the germline ends. This CDR3 reads CASSEARATLIQSSGNTIYF. CDR3 sequence (DNA): TGTGCCAGCAGTGAGGCGCGGGCCACACTTATACAGAGCTCTGGAAACACCATATATTTT.